This TCR beta chain was captured by sequencing in a study of technical replicates of blood from a handful of donors. TCRdb's table, derived via immunoSEQ multiplex PCR, lists solely in-frame clones and lacks some. The sample has about 80,000 clones; less than 95% are singletons. The sequenced material came from T cells isolated from PBMCs. The source is a human donor in good health.

DNA of the CDR3: TGTGCCAGCAAACGGGAGACCCAGTACTTC. Translated: CASKRETQYF. V is TRBV6-7 and J is TRBJ2-5; D not certain. TRBV6-7 is identified as an open reading frame with a role that is uncertain. This CDR3 is built from 10 residues. V was cut by 7 bases and J by 5 bases, with 5 bases left in between.